The rows below give T cell receptor beta chains drawn from one sample of a study of blood T cell repertoires in COVID-19. The table came from immunoSEQ multiplex PCR; TCRdb's copy has only in-frame clones and leaves some out. The sample has 140,000 or so clones, roughly 87% seen once. Sequencing was performed on peripheral blood. The receptors were gathered from a woman between 45 and 60 years old with acute or convalescent COVID-19. Both conserved end residues are part of each CDR3. D genes are given only for firm matches. Part of the rows lack a size; the others show once, few, many or a class for expanded clones.

NA | TRBD1 | TRBJ2-7 | TRBV6-5 | CASSPTGAYEQYF | TGTGCCAGCAGTCCTACAGGGGCCTACGAGCAGTACTTC
once | NA | TRBJ2-2 | TRBV3-1/TRBV3-2 | CASSHAGVGGELFF | TGTGCCAGCAGCCACGCCGGGGTCGGCGGGGAGCTGTTTTTT
NA | NA | TRBJ2-7 | TRBV5-1 | CASSLDAGAHEQYF | TGCGCCAGCAGCTTGGATGCAGGGGCCCACGAGCAGTACTTC
NA | TRBD1 | TRBJ2-5 | TRBV3-1/TRBV3-2 | CASSPETGLETQYF | TGTGCCAGCAGCCCCGAGACAGGGCTAGAGACCCAGTACTTC
NA | TRBD2 | TRBJ2-3 | TRBV3-1/TRBV3-2 | CASSPLAGGLPTDTQYF | TGTGCCAGCAGCCCCCTAGCGGGGGGATTACCTACAGATACGCAGTATTTT
NA | TRBD2 | TRBJ2-7 | TRBV19 | CASSIRLAGVEQYF | TGTGCCAGTAGTATAAGACTAGCGGGGGTTGAGCAGTACTTC
NA | TRBD2 | TRBJ2-3 | TRBV6-5 | CASRISGGETDTQYF | TGTGCCAGCAGAATTAGCGGGGGGGAAACAGATACGCAGTATTTT
NA | TRBD2 | TRBJ2-1 | TRBV12-3/TRBV12-4 | CASTGGSTEQFF | TGTGCCAGCACCGGCGGGAGTACAGAGCAGTTCTTC
NA | NA | TRBJ2-7 | TRBV7-9 | CASSEVLYEQYF | TGTGCCAGCAGCGAGGTCCTTTACGAGCAGTACTTC
once | TRBD1 | TRBJ1-6 | TRBV19 | CASSPGQGNSPLHF | TGTGCCAGTAGTCCGGGACAGGGTAATTCACCCCTCCACTTT
NA | NA | TRBJ2-7 | TRBV27 | CASSLSGLNYEQYF | TGTGCCAGCAGTTTATCGGGACTTAACTACGAGCAGTACTTC
NA | TRBD1 | TRBJ2-7 | TRBV5-1 | CASSPTGGTYEQYF | TGCGCCAGCAGCCCAACAGGGGGCACCTACGAGCAGTACTTC
NA | NA | TRBJ1-1 | TRBV10-3 | CAISAQTNTEAFF | TGTGCCATCAGTGCACAGACGAACACTGAAGCTTTCTTT
once | TRBD1 | TRBJ2-7 | TRBV7-6 | CASSPAGTGAWNEQYF | TGTGCCAGCAGCCCAGCGGGGACAGGGGCGTGGAACGAGCAGTACTTC
once | NA | TRBJ2-7 | TRBV3-1/TRBV3-2 | CASSLAASSYEQYF | TGTGCCAGCAGTCTAGCTGCAAGCTCCTACGAGCAGTACTTC
NA | TRBD1 | TRBJ2-7 | TRBV25-1 | CASSTQTRQGATYEQYF | TGTGCCAGCAGCACGCAAACCAGACAGGGGGCGACCTACGAGCAGTACTTC
once | NA | TRBJ2-5 | TRBV5-1 | CASSQFPEVQETQYF | TGCGCCAGCAGTCAATTTCCCGAGGTCCAAGAGACCCAGTACTTC
NA | TRBD2 | TRBJ2-7 | TRBV4-1 | CASSRSGTSPDEQYF | TGCGCCAGCAGCCGTAGCGGGACTTCCCCTGACGAGCAGTACTTC
NA | TRBD2 | TRBJ2-7 | TRBV7-8 | CASSLRGGYSYEQYF | TGTGCCAGCAGCTTACGCGGGGGGTACTCCTACGAGCAGTACTTC
NA | NA | TRBJ2-7 | TRBV12-3/TRBV12-4 | CASSPWLSYEQYF | TGTGCCAGCAGTCCATGGTTGAGCTACGAGCAGTACTTC
NA | NA | TRBJ2-2 | TRBV7-2 | CASSPFFRGSYTGELFF | TGTGCCAGCAGCCCCTTTTTCCGGGGTTCCTACACCGGGGAGCTGTTTTTT
NA | NA | TRBJ1-5 | TRBV5-6 | CASSTGQLPPDQPQHF | TGTGCCAGCAGCACAGGACAGCTACCGCCGGATCAGCCCCAGCATTTT
NA | NA | TRBJ1-2 | TRBV5-6 | CASSQVYVGLGYTF | TGTGCCAGCAGCCAGGTTTATGTGGGGCTTGGCTACACCTTC
NA | TRBD1 | TRBJ2-7 | TRBV4-1 | CASSKTGKDEQYF | TGCGCCAGCAGCAAGACAGGGAAAGACGAGCAGTACTTC
NA | TRBD2 | TRBJ2-1 | TRBV6-2/TRBV6-3 | CASSYSGGSYNEQFF | TGTGCCAGCAGTTACAGCGGGGGGTCCTACAATGAGCAGTTCTTC
once | TRBD1 | TRBJ2-7 | TRBV6-5 | CASSPAGGVREQYF | TGTGCCAGCAGCCCCGCAGGGGGAGTGAGGGAGCAGTACTTC
NA | NA | TRBJ1-1 | TRBV7-2 | CASTRRTAYNTEAFF | TGTGCCAGCACCCGACGGACAGCATATAACACTGAAGCTTTCTTT
NA | TRBD2 | TRBJ2-7 | TRBV19 | CASSIRPLAGGIDEQYF | TGTGCCAGTAGTATTAGACCCCTTGCGGGGGGGATCGACGAGCAGTACTTC
few | TRBD1 | TRBJ1-5 | TRBV19 | CASSFQGGEWNQPQHF | TGTGCCAGTAGTTTTCAGGGGGGCGAATGGAATCAGCCCCAGCATTTT
NA | NA | TRBJ1-2 | TRBV21-1 | CASSNGRTHNYGYTF | TGTGCCAGCAGCAATGGCAGGACTCACAACTATGGCTACACCTTC
few | TRBD2 | TRBJ2-7 | TRBV7-8 | CASSESPSGYEQYF | TGTGCCAGCAGCGAGTCCCCTAGCGGCTACGAGCAGTACTTC
NA | NA | TRBJ1-6 | TRBV3-1/TRBV3-2 | CASSPGSSSPLHF | TGTGCCAGCAGCCCAGGCTCCAGTTCACCCCTCCACTTT
NA | NA | TRBJ2-1 | TRBV5-6 | CASSTRWGPYNEQFF | TGTGCCAGCAGCACCCGTTGGGGGCCCTACAATGAGCAGTTCTTC
NA | TRBD1 | TRBJ1-1 | TRBV4-1 | CASSQDSAGGYTEAFF | TGCGCCAGCAGCCAAGATTCGGCAGGGGGTTACACTGAAGCTTTCTTT
NA | TRBD1 | TRBJ1-3 | TRBV6-5 | CASSTRGRGNTIYF | TGTGCCAGCAGCACCAGGGGGCGCGGAAACACCATATATTTT
NA | NA | TRBJ2-3 | TRBV6-1 | CASSEEPGDAGDTDTQYF | TGTGCCAGCAGTGAAGAGCCAGGGGATGCGGGGGACACAGATACGCAGTATTTT
NA | TRBD2 | TRBJ2-4 | TRBV30 | CALDLAGPKNIQYF | TGTGCCTTGGACCTAGCGGGGCCAAAAAACATTCAGTACTTC
NA | NA | TRBJ1-1 | TRBV13 | CASSLNTEAFF | TGTGCCAGCAGCCTTAACACTGAAGCTTTCTTT
NA | NA | TRBJ1-1 | TRBV5-1 | CASSSGGTEAFF | TGCGCCAGCAGCTCCGGGGGCACTGAAGCTTTCTTT
NA | TRBD1 | TRBJ2-7 | TRBV2 | CASSDPGGRYEQYF | TGTGCCAGCAGTGATCCAGGGGGAAGATACGAGCAGTACTTC
NA | NA | TRBJ1-1 | TRBV19 | CAIRDTFNTEAFF | TGTGCCATTAGGGACACTTTTAACACTGAAGCTTTCTTT
NA | NA | TRBJ2-7 | TRBV27 | CASSFAGRPSSYEQYF | TGTGCCAGCAGTTTTGCGGGAAGACCCAGCTCCTACGAGCAGTACTTC
NA | TRBD1 | TRBJ1-2 | TRBV19 | CASCPGTGYPNYGYTF | TGTGCCAGTTGTCCCGGGACAGGGTATCCCAACTATGGCTACACCTTC
NA | NA | TRBJ2-3 | TRBV6-1 | CASSEAGASTDTQYF | TGTGCCAGCAGTGAAGCGGGAGCTAGCACAGATACGCAGTATTTT
NA | NA | TRBJ1-4 | TRBV7-9 | CASSLVGHPEANEKLFF | TGTGCCAGCAGCTTAGTTGGCCATCCGGAGGCTAATGAAAAACTGTTTTTT
once | TRBD2 | TRBJ2-7 | TRBV3-1/TRBV3-2 | CASSQGTSGGAYEQYF | TGTGCCAGCAGCCAGGGGACTAGCGGGGGGGCCTACGAGCAGTACTTC
NA | NA | TRBJ2-1 | TRBV5-1 | CASCYQGGNEQFF | TGCGCCAGCTGCTATCAGGGGGGCAATGAGCAGTTCTTC
NA | NA | TRBJ1-6 | TRBV6-5 | CASGTGFNSPLHF | TGTGCCAGCGGAACAGGGTTCAATTCACCCCTCCACTTT
NA | NA | TRBJ1-5 | TRBV11-1 | CASSLGASNQPQHF | TGTGCCAGCAGCTTGGGGGCGAGCAATCAGCCCCAGCATTTT
NA | NA | TRBJ1-1 | TRBV18 | CASSPTGSSDTEAFF | TGTGCCAGCTCACCGACCGGGTCTAGCGACACTGAAGCTTTCTTT
NA | TRBD1 | TRBJ2-7 | TRBV11-2 | CASSAGTASSYEQYF | TGTGCCAGCAGCGCCGGGACAGCGAGCTCCTACGAGCAGTACTTC
NA | NA | TRBJ1-1 | TRBV3-1/TRBV3-2 | CASSLRGEDTEAFF | TGTGCCAGCAGCCTCAGAGGGGAGGACACTGAAGCTTTCTTT
NA | TRBD2 | TRBJ2-5 | TRBV19 | CASSMGGLGRETQYF | TGTGCCAGTAGTATGGGGGGACTAGGGCGAGAGACCCAGTACTTC
once | NA | TRBJ1-2 | TRBV9 | CASSQGLGTNYGYTF | TGTGCCAGCAGCCAGGGACTGGGGACTAACTATGGCTACACCTTC
NA | TRBD1 | TRBJ1-2 | TRBV27 | CASSLWVGDRIGYTF | TGTGCCAGCAGTTTATGGGTAGGGGACAGAATTGGCTACACCTTC